The source of this TCR beta chain is a study of control samples from healthy donors and cancer patients. The table came from immunoSEQ multiplex PCR; TCRdb's copy has only in-frame clones and leaves some out. Here the sample spans about 110,000 clones, 82% being singletons. CDR3 size: 13 residues. The V end lost 0 bases, the J end lost 4 bases, and 9 bases lay between the germline ends. Germline V gene sequence: CDR1 GTSNPN, CDR2 SVGIG (reference sequence). What was sequenced was blood. The V gene is TRBV30, the J gene TRBJ1-1; D call uncertain. The sequence came from a man between 18 and 29 years old in good health. The chain's CDR3 is CAWSVNLFTEAFF. The CDR3 DNA follows: TGTGCCTGGAGTGTAAACCTGTTCACTGAAGCTTTCTTT.